The 3 T cell receptor beta chains reported below all come from one sample, sequenced in a study of T cells in Graves' hyperthyroidism and ophthalmopathy. TCR beta CDR3 regions were amplified from RNA transcripts. HTBI primers were used for first-round RT-PCR of the TCR CDR3. TCRdb independently ran MiXCR on the multiplex PCR reads; one entry per CDR3 protein. The sample contains approximately 370,000 distinct CDR3 sequences, approximately 17% of which appear only once. Sequenced input: blood. Every receptor here comes from a woman in her twenties or thirties with Graves' hyperthyroidism that later progressed to Graves' ophthalmopathy.

In this sample, this clonotype turned up a few times. The chain is built from TRBV20-1 and TRBJ2-6; no firm D call. V gave up 2 bases and J gave up 0 bases, with 20 bases separating them. The CDR3 spans 19 residues. Germline V gene sequence: CDR1 DFQATT, CDR2 SNEGSKA (reference sequence). CDR3 sequence: CSARPVGYNLASGANVLTF. The CDR3 DNA reads TGCAGTGCTAGACCAGTGGGGTACAACTTGGCCTCTGGGGCCAACGTCCTGACTTTC.

On this clonotype itself: A much larger clone lies a single base off, so this may be a read error. The chain is built from TRBV5-6 and TRBJ2-3; the match to TRBD2 covers 8 bases. Germline V gives CDR1 SGHDT, CDR2 YYEEEE. The length of the CDR3 is 14 residues. The CDR3 DNA reads as TGTGCCAGTAGAAGAGCGGGAGAAGGAAATACGCACTATTTT. As protein: CASRRAGEGNTHYF.

This clonotype was counted at least ten times. In DNA, the CDR3 is TGTGCCTGGGGGACAGGGGCGTTGACGAGCACAGATACGCAGTATTTT. Translation gives CAWGTGALTSTDTQYF. V usage is TRBV30 and J usage is TRBJ2-3; 10 nucleotides line up with TRBD1. The CDR3 runs 16 residues. V was pared by 5 bases and J by 0 bases, with 8 bases of the junction left unmatched. Germline CDR1 is GTSNPN and CDR2 is SVGIG (reference sequence).